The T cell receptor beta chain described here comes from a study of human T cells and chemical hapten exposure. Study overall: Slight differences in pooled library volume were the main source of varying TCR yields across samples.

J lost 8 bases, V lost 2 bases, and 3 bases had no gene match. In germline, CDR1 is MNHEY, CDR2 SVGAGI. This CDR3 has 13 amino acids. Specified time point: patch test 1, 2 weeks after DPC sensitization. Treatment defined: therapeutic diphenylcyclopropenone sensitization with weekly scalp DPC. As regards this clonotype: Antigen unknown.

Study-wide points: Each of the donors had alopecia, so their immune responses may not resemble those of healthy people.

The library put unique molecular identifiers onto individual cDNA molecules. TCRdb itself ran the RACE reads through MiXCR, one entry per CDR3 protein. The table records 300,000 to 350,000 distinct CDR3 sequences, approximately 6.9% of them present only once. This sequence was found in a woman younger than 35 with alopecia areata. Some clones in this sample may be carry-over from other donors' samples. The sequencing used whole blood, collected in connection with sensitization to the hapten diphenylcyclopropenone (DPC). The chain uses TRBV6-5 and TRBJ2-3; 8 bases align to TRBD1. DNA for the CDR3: TGTGCCAGCAGTTACGCTGACAGGGGTACGCAGTATTTT. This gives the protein CASSYADRGTQYF.